This T cell receptor (beta chain) was profiled in a study of blood T cells in healthy people across ages. In terms of origin and age, donors were healthy Caucasian individuals from Russia aged about 6 to 90. V was pared by 2 bases and J by 6 bases, with 7 bases between. This CDR3 spans 12 amino acids. Looked up from germline, CDR1 is LNHNV and CDR2 is YYDKDF (reference sequence). It was with a sample-barcoded 5' primer and a J-beta primer mix that a second PCR of roughly 7 to 12 cycles was run. One entry per CDR3 protein results from TCRdb running MiXCR on the 5' RACE reads. The data show about 680,000 distinct CDR3 sequences, 49% seen once.

This receptor was obtained from a woman aged 60-70 years in good health. The specimen sequenced was blood. This chain connects TRBV15 to TRBJ1-1, with D maybe TRBD1 (5 bases). The chain's CDR3 is CATSRPRAEAFF. The CDR3 DNA is TGTGCCACCAGCAGACCCAGGGCTGAAGCTTTCTTT. Combining the CDR3 with reference TRBV15 and TRBJ1-1 gives the whole variable domain DAMVIQNPRYQVTQFGKPVTLSCSQTLNHNVMYWYQQKSSQAPKLLFHYYDKDFNNEADTPDNFQSRRPNTSFCFLDIRSPGLGDTAMYLCATSRPRAEAFFGQGTRLTVV.